The 13 T cell receptor beta chains listed next were all sequenced from one sample in a study of long-term antiretroviral therapy in people with HIV. The run of the v3.0 immunoSEQ assay was at survey level. The data were produced by immunoSEQ multiplex PCR, yet TCRdb's version contains in-frame clones alone and is incomplete. This table holds about 38,000 clones, around 80% found once. The sample in question was unsorted PBMCs, obtained 1.5 years after starting antiretroviral therapy. The receptors originated from a man in his late teens or twenties with HIV.

The rearrangement uses TRBV19 and TRBJ1-2; the D gene is possibly TRBD1 (6 bases). This CDR3 is built from 13 residues. With 9 bases removed from V and 8 bases from J, the gap between germline ends came to 19 bases. Germline CDR1 is LNHDA and CDR2 is SQIVND (reference sequence). CDR3 DNA: TGTGCCAGCGCCTTCCGGGACACTGGAGGCTACACCTTC. Protein sequence: CASAFRDTGGYTF.

V and J are TRBV6-6 and TRBJ2-3; 13 positions match TRBD2. Unmatched junction bases numbered 7, after V lost 6 bases and J lost 4 bases. The CDR3 has 16 residues. The germline V gene encodes CDR1 MNHNY and CDR2 SVGAGI (reference sequence). In nucleotides, the CDR3 is TGTGCCAGCAGCCAAAGACTAGCGGGGGGTCCAGATACGCAGTATTTT. Amino acid sequence: CASSQRLAGGPDTQYF.

The rearrangement uses TRBV28 and TRBJ1-4, with 8 nucleotides matching TRBD1. This CDR3 spans 15 amino acids. Trimming cost V 3 bases and J 5 bases; bases outside gene matches: 5. The germline CDR1 and CDR2 sequences are MDHEN and SYDVKM. This chain's CDR3 is CASSFLGQANEKLFF. The CDR3 DNA sequence: TGTGCCAGCAGTTTCTTGGGACAGGCAAATGAAAAACTGTTTTTT.

The J gene is TRBJ2-7, the V gene TRBV28; 8 bases are a match to TRBD1. CDR1 and CDR2 from the germline V gene are MDHEN and SYDVKM. V was clipped by 6 bases and J by 0 bases; unmatched bases: 4. The CDR3 length is 14 residues. The CDR3, as DNA: TGTGCCAGCAGGACAGGGGCCACCTCCTACGAGCAGTACTTC. Protein: CASRTGATSYEQYF.

The chain has TRBV18 and TRBJ1-1; tentative D call: TRBD1 (5 bases). The CDR3 has 15 residues. Germline V lookup: CDR1 KGHSH, CDR2 LQKENI. The germline V and J ends were trimmed by 6 bases and 4 bases, with 18 bases remaining between them. The CDR3, as DNA: TGTGCCAGCTCCCCAAAGGCCGGGGGGACCACTGAAGCTTTCTTT. Its translation: CASSPKAGGTTEAFF.

The gene calls are TRBV5-6 and TRBJ2-7, with D perhaps TRBD2 (5 bases). V gave up 0 bases and J gave up 2 bases, with 9 bases separating them. From germline, CDR1 is SGHDT and CDR2 YYEEEE. The CDR3 has 14 residues. CDR3 sequence: CASSLGGSAYEQYF. The CDR3 DNA reads TGTGCCAGCAGCTTGGGCGGGTCCGCCTACGAGCAGTACTTC.

The chain couples TRBV6-5 to TRBJ2-7, with 9 bases fitting TRBD1. CDR3 length: 14 residues. Germline-derived CDR1 and CDR2 are MNHEY and SVGAGI. Trimming cost V 5 bases and J 5 bases; bases outside gene matches: 7. The DNA for the CDR3 is TGTGCCAGCAGTCCGGGACAGGGCTATCACGAGCAGTACTTC. This codes for CASSPGQGYHEQYF.

This chain joins TRBV6-1 and TRBJ2-1; no clear D. Trimming removed 6 bases from V and 4 bases from J, with 13 bases in between. The germline V gene has CDR1 MNHNS and CDR2 SASEGT. CDR3 length: 14 amino acids. The CDR3 loop reads CASSPWAVYNEQFF. CDR3 nucleotide sequence: TGTGCCAGCAGCCCCTGGGCAGTTTACAATGAGCAGTTCTTC.

V gene TRBV11-2 combines with J gene TRBJ1-2; tentatively, D is TRBD1 (5 bases). The CDR3 consists of 15 residues. Germline CDR1 and CDR2: SGHAT and FQNNGV. Deletions cut 0 bases from V and 1 base from J, with 9 bases between. CDR3 nucleotide sequence: TGTGCCAGCAGCTTAGAGAGGGGATATAACTATGGCTACACCTTC. Translation: CASSLERGYNYGYTF.

A single count supports this clone. The CDR3 region is CASSKRITDTQYF. The CDR3 DNA follows: TGTGCCAGCAGCAAACGGATCACAGATACGCAGTATTTT. V and J are TRBV7-9 and TRBJ2-3; D not certain. The CDR3 is 13 residues long. The germline V and J ends were trimmed by 5 bases and 2 bases, with 8 bases remaining between them. The germline V gene encodes CDR1 SEHNR and CDR2 FQNEAQ (reference sequence).

The chain links TRBV27 to TRBJ2-7; 8 nucleotides match TRBD1. Germline-derived CDR1 and CDR2 are MNHEY and SMNVEV (reference sequence). Trimming at V came to 5 bases and at J to 0 bases, leaving 6 bases not matched to a gene. The CDR3 loop spans 15 amino acids. CDR3 coding DNA: TGTGCCAGCAGTCCGGGACAGGCAAGCTCCTACGAGCAGTACTTC. Residues: CASSPGQASSYEQYF.

This clone was seen a handful of times. The V gene is TRBV10-1, the J gene TRBJ2-2; possible D gene TRBD2, 6 bases. This CDR3 has 15 amino acids. Germline values: CDR1 WNHNN, CDR2 SYGVQD (reference sequence). V was shortened by 6 bases and J by 7 bases, with 18 bases between the two germline ends. The CDR3 sequence: CASSATSGGIGELFF. Here the CDR3 DNA reads TGCGCCAGCAGCGCGACTAGTGGTGGGATCGGGGAGCTGTTTTTT.

The rearrangement links TRBV4-3 to TRBJ2-7; the match to TRBD2 covers 10 bases. The junction had 3 bases not matched to a gene; V was cut back by 2 bases and J by 2 bases. Germline V CDR1 and CDR2: LGHNA, YSLEER. The CDR3 is made up of 15 amino acids. The chain's CDR3 is CASSQLAGVTYEQYF. The CDR3 coding sequence is TGCGCCAGCAGCCAACTAGCGGGAGTTACCTACGAGCAGTACTTC.